This entry lists 26 T cell receptor beta chains sequenced from one sample in a study of identical twins. TCRdb processed the 5' RACE reads anew with MiXCR; each CDR3 protein has one entry. This table holds 500,000 to 650,000 distinct CDR3 sequences, 7.1% found once. In addition, the sample was reused for a study of yellow fever vaccine responses in identical twins.

What was sequenced was PBMCs. Every receptor here comes from a woman in her late teens or twenties in good health.

A remark on this clonotype: A read error is possible here, since a much larger clone lies one base away. V and J are TRBV7-2 and TRBJ1-3; D unresolved. The V end was cut by 1 base, the J end by 5 bases, with 12 bases between. CDR3 size: 15 residues. CDR1 and CDR2 (germline): SGHTA, FQGNSA. The CDR3 DNA sequence: TGTGCCAGCAGCTTAGTTTCGGGAACTAGAAACACCATATATTTT. Its translation: CASSLVSGTRNTIYF.

The chain is built from TRBV3-1 and TRBJ2-6; D uncertain. This CDR3 contains 16 residues. The germline V and J ends were trimmed by 5 bases and 0 bases, with 11 bases remaining between them. In germline, CDR1 is LGHDT, CDR2 YNNKEL (reference sequence). The CDR3 region is CASSYRANSGANVLTF. CDR3 DNA sequence: TGTGCCAGCAGCTACCGGGCTAACTCTGGGGCCAACGTCCTGACTTTC.

This clonotype showed up many times. The chain employs TRBV3-1 and TRBJ2-1; 7 nucleotides match TRBD1. Trimming cost V 1 base and J 9 bases; bases outside gene matches: 6. Germline lookup yields CDR1 LGHDT and CDR2 YNNKEL (reference sequence). This CDR3 has 14 residues. The CDR3 DNA reads as TGTGCCAGCAGCCAAGGGGAAGGGGGCGGTGAGCAGTTCTTC. Translation: CASSQGEGGGEQFF.

This clonotype has just a few counts. The CDR3 DNA reads TGTGCCAGCAGTGAAGGCGGGCGGGAGAGAACCGGGGAGCTGTTTTTT. Translation gives CASSEGGRERTGELFF. J is TRBJ2-2 and V is TRBV2; 7 nucleotides match TRBD2. Germline V gene sequence: CDR1 SNHLY, CDR2 FYNNEI. The CDR3 has 16 amino acids. Unmatched junction bases numbered 7, after V lost 1 base and J lost 5 bases.

The chain recombines TRBV5-1 with TRBJ1-2; 7 positions agree with TRBD1. V shed 5 bases, J shed 4 bases, and the junction held 5 bases outside the gene matches. The CDR3 is made up of 13 amino acids. The V gene's germline CDR1 is SGHRS and CDR2 YFSETQ. The CDR3 DNA sequence: TGCGCCAGCAGGGTCGGGACAGTCTATGGCTACACCTTC. Translated, it gives CASRVGTVYGYTF.

This clonotype was picked up many times. The chain uses TRBV7-8 and TRBJ2-2; 7 bases are a match to TRBD2. Looked up from germline, CDR1 is SGHVS and CDR2 is FQNEAQ. Trimming cost V 0 bases and J 5 bases; bases outside gene matches: 9. The CDR3 contains 17 residues. The CDR3 region is CASSLAVQRGGTGELFF. The CDR3 nucleotides are TGTGCCAGCAGCTTAGCTGTACAGCGGGGAGGTACCGGGGAGCTGTTTTTT.

The sample holds a few counts of this clonotype. V gene TRBV2 combines with J gene TRBJ1-2, with D unresolved. With 1 base removed from V and 4 bases from J, the gap between germline ends came to 13 bases. This CDR3 contains 15 residues. The germline CDR1 and CDR2 sequences are SNHLY and FYNNEI. The CDR3 reads CASSEGVSAGYGYTF. The CDR3 DNA follows: TGTGCCAGCAGTGAAGGGGTTTCCGCGGGCTATGGCTACACCTTC.

This clonotype occurred many times. CDR3 sequence reads: CSVEDAYGYTF. As DNA, the CDR3 is TGCAGCGTTGAAGATGCATATGGCTACACCTTC. This rearrangement joins TRBV29-1 to TRBJ1-2; no reliable D call. Germline CDR1 reads SQVTM; CDR2 reads ANQGSEA. The length of the CDR3 is 11 residues. Trimming removed 0 bases at V and 5 bases at J, with 4 bases between.

The V call is TRBV5-1, the J call TRBJ2-7; 8 positions match TRBD1. This CDR3 region has 15 residues. The V gene's germline CDR1 is SGHRS and CDR2 YFSETQ. After removal of 4 bases from V and 8 bases from J, the junction contained 14 bases not matched to a gene. The CDR3 is CASSRLGTGTGKQYV. The CDR3 DNA is TGCGCCAGCAGCCGATTGGGGACCGGGACAGGCAAGCAGTACGTC.

The rearrangement uses TRBV4-2 and TRBJ2-5, with 10 bases lining up with TRBD1. V shed 4 bases and J 9 bases; nucleotides not matched to a gene: 8. Germline V gene sequence: CDR1 LGHNA, CDR2 YNFKEQ. CDR3 length equals 14 residues. CDR3 coding DNA: TGTGCCAGCAGCCGGACAGGGGGGCACGAGGCCCAGTACTTC. This encodes CASSRTGGHEAQYF.

This clonotype was detected ten times or more. This chain uses TRBV7-9 with TRBJ2-1, with D uncertain. Trimming stripped 2 bases from V and 10 bases from J, with 6 bases between. CDR3 length: 11 residues. Per the germline V gene, CDR1 is SEHNR and CDR2 is FQNEAQ (reference sequence). CDR3 sequence (DNA): TGTGCCAGCAGCTTAACCCAGGAGCAGTTCTTC. Encoded protein: CASSLTQEQFF.

This clonotype was counted many times. The rearrangement uses TRBV12-3 or TRBV12-4 and TRBJ1-2; TRBD1 might be the D (6 bases). V was cut by 7 bases and J by 4 bases, with 16 bases left in between. This CDR3 is built from 14 residues. The CDR3 spells CASTLTGELYGYTF. Here the CDR3 DNA reads TGTGCCAGCACCTTGACAGGCGAACTCTATGGCTACACCTTC.

This clonotype occurred many times. The chain combines TRBV7-9 with TRBJ1-1; the match to TRBD1 covers 7 bases. Germline V gives CDR1 SEHNR, CDR2 FQNEAQ (reference sequence). The CDR3 runs 16 residues. Losses at the gene ends were 1 base for V and 0 bases for J; bases not matched to a gene: 5. The CDR3 nucleotides read TGTGCCAGCAGCTTAGGAAGGGGGCAGGTGAACACTGAAGCTTTCTTT. Its protein is CASSLGRGQVNTEAFF.

This clonotype was counted at least ten times. This rearrangement joins TRBV5-1 to TRBJ1-1; no clear D. Trimming left V 4 bases short and J 5 bases short, with 12 bases between. The CDR3 is 13 amino acids. Germline V gene data show CDR1 as SGHRS and CDR2 as YFSETQ. The CDR3 is CASSRDLGTEAFF. DNA for the CDR3: TGCGCCAGCAGCCGCGACCTAGGGACTGAAGCTTTCTTT.

The table lists this clonotype with many counts. In DNA, the CDR3 is TGTGCCAGCACTTTCCCTAACCCCGGGGAGCTGTTTTTT. Its translation: CASTFPNPGELFF. The chain joins TRBV12-3 or TRBV12-4 to TRBJ2-2; D not resolved. The CDR3 totals 13 residues. Between the trimmed V and J ends, which lost 7 bases and 6 bases, there was a span of 12 bases.

V is TRBV27 and J is TRBJ2-1, with D hard to call. V was pared by 0 bases and J by 2 bases, with 8 bases between. The CDR3 spans 15 residues. Germline V gene lookup returns CDR1 MNHEY and CDR2 SMNVEV (reference sequence). CDR3 DNA sequence: TGTGCCAGCAGTTTATCGGACGGCCCCTACAATGAGCAGTTCTTC. Translating gives CASSLSDGPYNEQFF.

The chain is built from TRBV15 and TRBJ2-1; 7 nucleotides agree with TRBD2. V lost 1 base and J lost 8; bases outside the gene matches: 8. Germline V gene sequence: CDR1 LNHNV, CDR2 YYDKDF (reference sequence). The CDR3 totals 15 residues. The CDR3 region is CATSRVAGEADEQFF. The CDR3 DNA reads TGTGCCACCAGCAGAGTTGCGGGAGAAGCCGATGAGCAGTTCTTC.

This clonotype was seen a handful of times. The CDR3 spells CGPGGGTGLREQFF. The CDR3 DNA reads TGTGGCCCTGGGGGCGGGACAGGGCTCAGGGAGCAGTTCTTC. V is TRBV12-3 or TRBV12-4 and J is TRBJ2-1; 9 nucleotides align to TRBD1. The CDR3 sequence is 14 residues long.

In its sample, this clonotype was seen many times. V gene TRBV6-5 combines with J gene TRBJ2-7, with D possibly being TRBD1 or TRBD2 (5 bases each). The germline V and J ends were trimmed by 2 bases and 4 bases, with 18 bases remaining between them. The CDR3 loop spans 16 amino acids. Germline CDR1 reads MNHEY; CDR2 reads SVGAGI. The CDR3 nucleotides are TGTGCCAGCAGTTACGGGGGAAGAGGTGGGGCGTACGAGCAGTACTTC. It translates to CASSYGGRGGAYEQYF.

The V and J genes are TRBV29-1 and TRBJ2-1; 7 bases are shared with TRBD2. The V and J ends lost 7 bases and 0 bases, in that order; junction bases with no gene match: 6. The germline CDR1 and CDR2 sequences are SQVTM and ANQGSEA. CDR3 length equals 14 residues. The DNA of the CDR3 is TGCAGCGCAACTAGCGAGGGCTCCTACAATGAGCAGTTCTTC. It translates to CSATSEGSYNEQFF.

This chain uses TRBV6-1 with TRBJ1-6, with a possible D match to TRBD1 (5 bases). Between the trimmed V and J ends, which lost 7 bases and 6 bases, there was a span of 13 bases. Germline V gene data show CDR1 as MNHNS and CDR2 as SASEGT. The CDR3 is made up of 14 amino acids. In DNA, the CDR3 is TGTGCCAGCAAATGGGACTCCCTTAATTCACCCCTCCACTTT. Translating it yields CASKWDSLNSPLHF.

This clonotype has just a few counts. The chain combines TRBV12-3 or TRBV12-4 with TRBJ1-6; 9 bases are shared with TRBD1. V dropped 6 bases and J dropped 5; count of bases not matched to a gene: 5. The CDR3 has 15 amino acids. CDR3: CASRVGTGNNSPLHF. CDR3 nucleotide sequence: TGTGCCAGCAGGGTCGGGACAGGGAATAATTCACCCCTCCACTTT.

The V and J genes are TRBV29-1 and TRBJ1-5, with D hard to call. The V and J ends lost 4 bases and 0 bases respectively, with 7 bases between them. This CDR3 contains 13 residues. CDR1 and CDR2 (germline): SQVTM, ANQGSEA. The CDR3 nucleotides read TGCAGCGTTGTGGGAGATAGCAATCAGCCCCAGCATTTT. Residues: CSVVGDSNQPQHF.

The chain carries TRBV7-9 and TRBJ2-5; D remains ambiguous. This CDR3 spans 13 amino acids. V lost 1 base to trimming and J lost 7 bases, with 10 bases between them. Germline V gives CDR1 SEHNR, CDR2 FQNEAQ (reference sequence). The CDR3 is CASSLEGLTTQYF. The CDR3 nucleotides are TGTGCCAGCAGCTTAGAGGGTCTTACGACCCAGTACTTC.

This clonotype was seen repeatedly, ten times or more. The chain recombines TRBV20-1 with TRBJ2-1, with 7 bases lining up with TRBD2. Trimming cost V 5 bases and J 5 bases; bases outside gene matches: 12. The CDR3 has 15 residues. The germline CDR1 and CDR2 sequences are DFQATT and SNEGSKA (reference sequence). CDR3 sequence (DNA): TGCAGTGCTCCCCGTCGAGCTAGCGGTAACAATGAGCAGTTCTTC. The encoded protein is CSAPRRASGNNEQFF.

This clonotype was found a few times. V and J are TRBV10-3 and TRBJ2-5; D may be TRBD2 (6 bases). The CDR3 is made up of 16 amino acids. Germline CDR1 and CDR2: ENHRY and SYGVKD. V lost 4 bases, J lost 3 bases, and 18 bases lay in between. CDR3 sequence (DNA): TGTGCCATCAGTGGGGGGGTTCAGCGCGAAAAAGAGACCCAGTACTTC. Protein: CAISGGVQREKETQYF.